This entry lists 22 T cell receptor beta chains sequenced from one sample in a study of cytomegalovirus exposure and HLA in healthy donors. PCR employed 60 Vbeta and 13 Jbeta primers. Here immunoSEQ multiplex PCR was the method, and the copy in TCRdb shows in-frame clones only, minus some. The clone table shows approximately 200,000 clones, with the ten largest holding approximately 0.74%. The sequencing input was PBMCs. The source is a boy aged 5-17 years in good health and CMV-seronegative.

The rearrangement uses TRBV6-5 and TRBJ2-1, with 11 bases fitting TRBD1. J gave up 5 bases and V 4 bases, and 4 bases lay outside the gene matches. CDR3 length: 15 amino acids. CDR1 is MNHEY and CDR2 is SVGAGI in the germline V gene. Written as DNA, the CDR3 is TGTGCCAGCAGTTCCCGGACAGGGGGCAACAATGAGCAGTTCTTC. Translating it yields CASSSRTGGNNEQFF.

On this clone: This is likely a read error, given that the CDR3 carries no conserved phenylalanine or tryptophan at its end. The DNA is omitted, as the CDR3 cannot be located on it reliably, and the CDR3 follows TCRdb's listing. This chain joins TRBV6-1 and TRBJ2-7; TRBD1, as called in the table, went unchecked against the DNA. Germline V lookup: CDR1 MNHNS, CDR2 SASEGT. The CDR3 length equals 12 residues, ends included. This CDR3 reads CASSETGTGVFI.

The chain links TRBV5-1 to TRBJ2-3, with 8 nucleotides matching TRBD2. The CDR3 covers 18 residues. With 2 bases clipped from V and 0 bases from J, the junction kept 11 bases outside the gene matches. Germline CDR1 reads SGHRS; CDR2 reads YFSETQ. The CDR3: CASSFELAVSPSTDTQYF. The CDR3 DNA follows: TGCGCCAGCAGCTTCGAACTAGCGGTGTCTCCTAGCACAGATACGCAGTATTTT. Complete variable domain (other parts from reference TRBV5-1 and TRBJ2-3): KAGVTQTPRYLIKTRGQQVTLSCSPISGHRSVSWYQQTPGQGLQFLFEYFSETQRNKGNFPGRFSGRQFSNSRSEMNVSTLELGDSALYLCASSFELAVSPSTDTQYFGPGTRLTVL.

This chain joins TRBV6-9 and TRBJ1-1; D not resolved. Between the trimmed V and J ends, which lost 6 bases and 7 bases, there was a span of 15 bases. Germline CDR1 MNHGY, CDR2 SVAAGI. CDR3 length equals 13 residues. CDR3 residues: CASRYGDYIEAFF. CDR3 DNA sequence: TGTGCCAGCAGATACGGGGATTATATTGAAGCTTTCTTT.

This chain uses TRBV5-1 with TRBJ2-2; 8 bases are shared with TRBD2. The CDR3 covers 15 residues. Germline CDR1 SGHRS, CDR2 YFSETQ. Trimming at V came to 7 bases and at J to 0 bases, leaving 5 bases not matched to a gene. Here the CDR3 DNA reads TGCGCCAGCTCGAGTAGCGGGACGAACACCGGGGAGCTGTTTTTT. This translates into CASSSSGTNTGELFF.

The chain recombines TRBV7-2 with TRBJ2-3, with 13 bases that match TRBD2. There are 15 residues in the CDR3. V dropped 7 bases and J dropped 9; count of bases not matched to a gene: 10. Germline V lookup: CDR1 SGHTA, CDR2 FQGNSA. The CDR3 region is CASNPLAGGLGTQYF. The CDR3 bases are TGTGCCAGCAATCCACTAGCGGGAGGGTTGGGGACGCAGTATTTT.

This chain joins TRBV4-1 and TRBJ2-7; 13 bases line up with TRBD2. Per the germline V gene, CDR1 is MGHRA and CDR2 is YSYEKL. This CDR3 is 14 amino acids long. With 4 bases clipped from V and 4 bases from J, the junction kept 1 base outside the gene matches. DNA of the CDR3: TGCGCCAGCAGCCCGGGACTAGCGGGGTACGAGCAGTACTTC. Residues: CASSPGLAGYEQYF.

This chain joins TRBV16 and TRBJ2-5, with D maybe TRBD2 (6 bases). Looked up from germline, CDR1 is KGHSY and CDR2 is FQNENV. The CDR3 is made up of 14 amino acids. Between the trimmed V and J ends, which lost 2 bases and 1 base, there was a span of 8 bases. The CDR3 coding sequence is TGTGCCAGCAGCCAAAGGAGGGGCCAAGAGACCCAGTACTTC. It yields the protein CASSQRRGQETQYF. Drawing the rest from reference TRBV16 and TRBJ2-5, the complete variable domain is GEEVAQTPKHLVRGEGQKAKLYCAPIKGHSYVFWYQQVLKNEFKFLISFQNENVFDETGMPKERFSAKCLPNSPCSLEIQATKLEDSAVYFCASSQRRGQETQYFGPGTRLLVL.

J is TRBJ2-7 and V is TRBV28, with TRBD1 identical over 7 bases. The germline CDR1 and CDR2 sequences are MDHEN and SYDVKM. The V and J ends lost 6 bases and 2 bases, in that order; junction bases with no gene match: 10. The CDR3 is made up of 15 amino acids. This CDR3 is CASSPSPTGAYEQYF. The DNA for the CDR3 is TGTGCCAGCAGCCCGAGCCCTACAGGGGCCTACGAGCAGTACTTC.

The gene calls are TRBV28 and TRBJ2-7; the D gene is possibly TRBD1 (7 bases). Per germline, CDR1 MDHEN and CDR2 SYDVKM. The CDR3 is 14 residues long. V was trimmed by 3 bases and J by 4 bases, leaving 13 bases between them. CDR3 sequence: CASSFPRGTYEQYF. The CDR3 nucleotides read TGTGCCAGCAGTTTCCCCAGGGGGACTTACGAGCAGTACTTC.

The rearrangement joins TRBV18 to TRBJ1-1, with D tentatively TRBD1 (5 bases). The V and J ends lost 3 bases and 0 bases respectively, with 17 bases between them. CDR1 is KGHSH, CDR2 LQKENI, per germline. The CDR3 consists of 17 residues. The CDR3 here is CASSPYSQQGLNTEAFF. In nucleotides, the CDR3 is TGTGCCAGCTCACCTTACTCGCAGCAGGGTCTGAACACTGAAGCTTTCTTT.

This chain links TRBV4-3 with TRBJ1-4; possibly TRBD1 for D (5 bases). Between the trimmed V and J ends, which lost 1 base and 6 bases, there was a span of 18 bases. The CDR3 extends over 17 amino acids. Per germline, CDR1 LGHNA and CDR2 YSLEER. The chain's CDR3 is CASSQVGGKGVYEKLFF. The CDR3, as DNA: TGCGCCAGCAGCCAAGTTGGAGGGAAAGGGGTTTATGAAAAACTGTTTTTT.

This chain links TRBV14 with TRBJ1-2; 12 bases map to TRBD1. With V trimmed by 0 bases and J by 7 bases, 6 bases remained unmatched. The CDR3 is made up of 16 amino acids. Looked up from germline, CDR1 is SGHDN and CDR2 is FVKESK. The CDR3 sequence is CASSQEGTGGIGGYTF. The CDR3 DNA reads TGTGCCAGCAGCCAAGAAGGGACAGGGGGCATTGGTGGCTACACCTTC. The full variable domain, rest sourced from reference TRBV14 and TRBJ1-2, is EAGVTQFPSHSVIEKGQTVTLRCDPISGHDNLYWYRRVMGKEIKFLLHFVKESKQDESGMPNNRFLAERTGGTYSTLKVQPAELEDSGVYFCASSQEGTGGIGGYTFGSGTRLTVV.

The chain has TRBV5-1 and TRBJ2-3, with TRBD2 matching 7 bases. Germline CDR1 and CDR2: SGHRS and YFSETQ. This CDR3 spans 11 amino acids. The V segment lost 4 bases and the J segment 9 bases; nucleotides outside the gene matches: 2. The DNA of the CDR3 is TGCGCCAGCAGCAGGGAGGGGACGCAGTATTTT. Protein product: CASSREGTQYF. The full variable domain, rest sourced from reference TRBV5-1 and TRBJ2-3, is KAGVTQTPRYLIKTRGQQVTLSCSPISGHRSVSWYQQTPGQGLQFLFEYFSETQRNKGNFPGRFSGRQFSNSRSEMNVSTLELGDSALYLCASSREGTQYFGPGTRLTVL.

V is TRBV5-1 and J is TRBJ2-6, with 10 nucleotides matching TRBD1. The ends lost 6 bases at V and 4 bases at J; junction bases unmatched: 10. CDR1 and CDR2 (germline): SGHRS, YFSETQ. The CDR3 sequence is 17 residues long. The CDR3: CASTDRDRGTGANVLTF. The DNA for the CDR3 is TGCGCCAGCACCGACCGGGACAGGGGAACCGGGGCCAACGTCCTGACTTTC.

The CDR3 sequence is CASSAREGGRNTEAFF. CDR3 sequence (DNA): TGTGCCAGCAGCGCAAGAGAGGGGGGGAGAAACACTGAAGCTTTCTTT. This sequence joins TRBV9 and TRBJ1-1; possible D gene TRBD1, 6 bases. The germline V and J ends were trimmed by 3 bases and 2 bases, with 17 bases remaining between them. The V gene's germline CDR1 is SGDLS and CDR2 YYNGEE. The CDR3 consists of 16 residues. Full variable domain (missing parts from reference TRBV9 and TRBJ1-1): DSGVTQTPKHLITATGQRVTLRCSPRSGDLSVYWYQQSLDQGLQFLIQYYNGEERAKGNILERFSAQQFPDLHSELNLSSLELGDSALYFCASSAREGGRNTEAFFGQGTRLTVV.

CDR3 protein: CAWSKERFLRGYGYTF. CDR3 DNA sequence: TGTGCCTGGAGTAAAGAACGGTTCTTAAGGGGATATGGCTACACCTTC. The chain carries TRBV30 and TRBJ1-2, with D possibly TRBD1 on 5 matching bases. The CDR3 covers 16 residues. In germline, CDR1 is GTSNPN, CDR2 SVGIG (reference sequence). With 2 bases removed from V and 5 bases from J, the gap between germline ends came to 21 bases.

In the case of this clone: This same CDR3 is encoded by further DNA sequences in the sample. The J gene is TRBJ2-7, the V gene TRBV5-1, with D perhaps TRBD2 (5 bases). The CDR3 runs to 12 residues. Germline CDR1 is SGHRS and CDR2 is YFSETQ. V lost 8 bases and J 1 base, leaving 10 bases between the germline ends. The CDR3 protein is CASNGESYEQYF. In DNA form, the CDR3 reads TGCGCCAGTAACGGGGAATCCTACGAGCAGTACTTC.

This chain connects TRBV11-2 to TRBJ1-2; D remains ambiguous. CDR1 and CDR2 (germline): SGHAT, FQNNGV. CDR3 size: 13 residues. Trimming left V 1 base short and J 6 bases short, with 9 bases between. CDR3 region: CASSLGRAHGYTF. The DNA of the CDR3 is TGTGCCAGCAGCTTAGGGAGGGCCCATGGCTACACCTTC.

The chain uses TRBV7-9 and TRBJ1-3; D ambiguous. The CDR3 totals 15 residues. Germline loops: CDR1 SEHNR, CDR2 FQNEAQ (reference sequence). Trimming pared 5 bases from V and 0 bases from J, leaving 11 bases between. CDR3 nucleotide sequence: TGTGCCAGCAGCCTAGTGGGCGTCTCTGGAAACACCATATATTTT. Protein product: CASSLVGVSGNTIYF.

CDR3 amino acids: CASSWTGRLDGLETQYF. CDR3 in DNA: TGTGCCAGCAGCTGGACAGGGAGGTTGGATGGTTTGGAGACCCAGTACTTC. J is TRBJ2-5 and V is TRBV11-1; TRBD1 matches 8 bases. The V segment lost 4 bases and the J segment 5 bases; nucleotides outside the gene matches: 15. The CDR3 has 17 residues. Germline loops: CDR1 SGHAT, CDR2 FQDESV (reference sequence).

The chain couples TRBV7-3 to TRBJ2-5; TRBD1 is a possible D gene (6 bases). Near its end, the DNA agrees better with TRBJ2-7, so the J call may be wrong. This CDR3 contains 16 residues. CDR1 SGHTA and CDR2 FQGTGA come from the germline V gene. The CDR3 coding sequence is TGTGCCAGCAGCTTAGGTCCTGTACAGGGACCCTACGAGCAGTACTTC. As protein: CASSLGPVQGPYEQYF.